This TCR beta chain originates from a study of blood T cell repertoires in COVID-19. Study at large: The origin of the acute and convalescent COVID-19 samples was the United States, Italy and Spain. PBMCs, B-cell-depleted T cells, or T cells were the source of the cDNA or gDNA that made up the material.

As processed by the authors: The assay estimated nucleated cells by amplifying reference gene primers. Assay used: immunoSEQ multiplex PCR; TCRdb lists only in-frame clones, some missing. V and J calls and clone size are given by that table; D and trimming were obtained from the DNA. The sample lists around 300,000 clones; 85% to 90% were seen once. The V segment lost 10 bases and the J segment 6 bases; nucleotides outside the gene matches: 10. In germline, CDR1 is MDHEN, CDR2 SYDVKM. This CDR3 is 13 amino acids long. The chain links TRBV28 to TRBJ1-1; the match to TRBD1 covers 8 bases. Source material: PBMCs or T cells enriched from blood (not recorded which). This clonotype was obtained from a woman aged 30 to 39 who had recovered from COVID-19. Here the CDR3 DNA reads TGTGCCACCGTAGACAGGGGTTGGTCTGAAGCTTTCTTT. Amino acids: CATVDRGWSEAFF.